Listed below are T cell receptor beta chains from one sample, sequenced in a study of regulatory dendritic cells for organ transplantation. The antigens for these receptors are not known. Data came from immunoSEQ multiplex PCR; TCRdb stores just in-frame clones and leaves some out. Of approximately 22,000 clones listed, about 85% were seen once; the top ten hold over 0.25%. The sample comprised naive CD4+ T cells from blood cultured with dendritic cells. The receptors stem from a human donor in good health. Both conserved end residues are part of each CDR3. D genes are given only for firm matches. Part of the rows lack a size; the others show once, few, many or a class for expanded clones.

CASSKEGGGYTF	TGTGCCAGCAGCAAAGAGGGTGGTGGCTACACCTTC	TRBV7-9	.	.	TRBJ1-2
CASHSPGQLFF	TGTGCCAGCCATTCTCCAGGGCAGCTGTTTTTT	TRBV19	.	.	TRBJ2-2
CSATGPSSSGQGAREQYF	TGCAGCGCCACGGGCCCGTCCTCCTCGGGACAGGGGGCGAGAGAGCAGTACTTC	TRBV29-1	TRBD1	.	TRBJ2-7
CASSLNRVSRSGYTF	TGTGCCAGCAGCCTAAACAGGGTCTCCAGGTCTGGCTACACCTTC	TRBV7-9	.	.	TRBJ1-2
CATARYRVNSEKLFF	TGTGCCACGGCACGGTACAGGGTAAACTCGGAAAAACTGTTTTTT	TRBV28	.	.	TRBJ1-4
CASSEPSDGYTF	TGTGCCAGCAGTGAACCGTCGGATGGCTACACCTTC	TRBV6-1	.	.	TRBJ1-2
CASSQGTADNSPLHF	TGCGCCAGCAGCCAAGGGACTGCCGATAATTCACCCCTCCACTTT	TRBV4-3	.	.	TRBJ1-6
CASSYDGGGELFF	TGTGCCAGCAGTTACGATGGAGGCGGGGAGCTGTTTTTT	TRBV6-6	.	.	TRBJ2-2
CASSYRTGTGVSGANVLTF	TGCGCCAGCAGCTACCGGACCGGGACAGGGGTCTCTGGGGCCAACGTCCTGACTTTC	TRBV4-3	TRBD1	.	TRBJ2-6
CASSSKRQGSSYNEQFF	TGTGCCAGCAGCTCTAAGAGACAGGGAAGTTCCTACAATGAGCAGTTCTTC	TRBV5-4	TRBD1	.	TRBJ2-1
CASTIPTIRVGRTGGYTF	TGTGCCAGCACCATCCCCACCATCCGGGTTGGGCGGACCGGGGGCTACACCTTC	TRBV7-2	.	once	TRBJ1-2
CASSVYQRGTDTQYF	TGTGCCAGCAGCGTCTACCAGCGGGGAACCGATACGCAGTATTTT	TRBV9	TRBD2	.	TRBJ2-3
CASSQLGGANEQFF	TGCGCCAGCAGCCAACTCGGGGGGGCGAATGAGCAGTTCTTC	TRBV4-3	TRBD2	.	TRBJ2-1
CASSPADLGQQYF	TGTGCCAGCTCACCAGCAGACTTGGGCCAGCAGTACTTC	TRBV18	.	.	TRBJ2-7
CASSPLAVMNTEAFF	TGTGCCAGCTCACCACTGGCAGTCATGAACACTGAAGCTTTCTTT	TRBV18	.	.	TRBJ1-1
CASSRDSNSGNTIYF	TGTGCCAGCAGCAGAGACAGTAACTCTGGAAACACCATATATTTT	TRBV6-5	.	.	TRBJ1-3
CANSYPGTGGRETQYF	TGTGCCAACAGTTACCCCGGGACAGGGGGCAGAGAGACCCAGTACTTC	TRBV6-5	TRBD1	.	TRBJ2-5
CASSQVGGSSGRNEQFF	TGTGCCAGCAGCCAAGTTGGAGGAAGTAGCGGGAGAAATGAGCAGTTCTTC	TRBV4-2	TRBD2	once	TRBJ2-1
CASSLRPTGGKQETQYF	TGTGCCAGCAGCTTGCGGCCTACGGGGGGGAAACAAGAGACCCAGTACTTC	TRBV7-2	TRBD2	.	TRBJ2-5
CASSGTGYNYEQYF	TGTGCCAGCAGTGGGACAGGGTATAACTACGAGCAGTACTTC	TRBV13	TRBD1	.	TRBJ2-7
CSVAPPDEQYF	TGCAGCGTTGCTCCCCCGGACGAGCAGTACTTC	TRBV29-1	.	.	TRBJ2-7
CASSLLIGRDVSNQPQHF	TGTGCCAGCAGCTTATTGATAGGGAGAGACGTTAGCAATCAGCCCCAGCATTTT	TRBV7-3	.	.	TRBJ1-5
CASTGGRDEQYF	TGTGCCAGCACAGGAGGCCGGGACGAGCAGTACTTC	TRBV6-1	.	.	TRBJ2-7
CASSYGTGYFQNGYTF	TGTGCCAGCAGTTACGGGACAGGGTATTTTCAGAATGGCTACACCTTC	TRBV6-6	TRBD1	.	TRBJ1-2
CASSRSGAEKYF	TGTGCCAGCAGCCGATCCGGGGCCGAAAAGTACTTC	TRBV5-6	.	.	TRBJ2-5
CASSPRQDSMNTEAFF	TGTGCCAGCTCACCCCGACAGGACTCCATGAACACTGAAGCTTTCTTT	TRBV18	.	.	TRBJ1-1
CASSEYGANTLVKLFF	TGTGCCAGCAGTGAATATGGGGCAAATACCCTTGTAAAACTGTTTTTT	TRBV25-1	.	.	TRBJ1-4
CASSRIWTGSPYEQYF	TGTGCCAGCAGCCGGATATGGACAGGGAGTCCCTACGAGCAGTACTTC	TRBV5-6	TRBD1	few	TRBJ2-7
CASSPGTDSGNTIYF	TGTGCCAGCAGCCCCGGGACAGACTCTGGAAACACCATATATTTT	TRBV6-5	TRBD1	.	TRBJ1-3
CASSPSQLAGGFSDTQYF	TGTGCCAGCAGTCCCTCCCAACTAGCGGGGGGGTTTTCAGATACGCAGTATTTT	TRBV27	TRBD2	.	TRBJ2-3
CASSGLQGSVATEAFF	TGTGCCAGCAGCGGACTACAGGGGTCCGTTGCAACTGAAGCTTTCTTT	TRBV9	TRBD1	once	TRBJ1-1
CASSPRQGKQETQYF	TGTGCCAGTAGTCCGCGACAGGGGAAACAAGAGACCCAGTACTTC	TRBV19	TRBD1	.	TRBJ2-5
CASSLLSTDTQYF	TGTGCCAGCAGTTTATTGTCCACAGATACGCAGTATTTT	TRBV27	.	.	TRBJ2-3
CASRESGQPGFIQYF	TGTGCCAGCAGAGAATCGGGACAGCCAGGTTTCATTCAGTACTTC	TRBV6-5	TRBD1	.	TRBJ2-4
CASSLESAGFAYNEQFF	TGTGCCAGCAGCTTAGAGAGTGCAGGGTTCGCCTACAATGAGCAGTTCTTC	TRBV11-2	.	.	TRBJ2-1
CASRQGKGTNEKLFF	TGCGCCAGCCGTCAGGGAAAGGGGACTAATGAAAAACTGTTTTTT	TRBV10-2	.	.	TRBJ1-4
CASSPGVPPLHEQFF	TGTGCCAGCAGCCCAGGAGTTCCCCCTTTGCATGAGCAGTTCTTC	TRBV7-3	.	.	TRBJ2-1
CASSQQGLGYGYTF	TGTGCCAGCTCACAACAGGGGCTGGGCTATGGCTACACCTTC	TRBV18	TRBD1	.	TRBJ1-2
CASSFSGSTDTQYF	TGCGCCAGCAGCTTCAGTGGGAGCACAGATACGCAGTATTTT	TRBV5-1	.	.	TRBJ2-3
CASSDGPQGAWYF	TGCGCCAGCAGTGATGGCCCACAGGGGGCTTGGTATTTT	TRBV5-1	TRBD1	once	TRBJ2-3
CASSANSGGFRDEQFF	TGTGCCAGCAGCGCTAATAGCGGGGGCTTTCGCGATGAGCAGTTCTTC	TRBV9	TRBD2	once	TRBJ2-1
CASSVGLADTGELFF	TGTGCCAGCAGCGTCGGACTAGCGGACACCGGGGAGCTGTTTTTT	TRBV5-4	TRBD2	.	TRBJ2-2
CATRVRQEPQHF	TGTGCCACCCGGGTCCGCCAGGAGCCCCAGCATTTT	TRBV6-6	.	.	TRBJ1-5
CASSLERRAEAFF	TGTGCCAGCAGCTTAGAGAGAAGGGCTGAAGCTTTCTTT	TRBV7-6	.	.	TRBJ1-1
CASSLTSYDGYTF	TGTGCCAGCAGTTTGACCTCGTACGATGGCTACACCTTC	TRBV5-4	.	.	TRBJ1-2
CASSHRTGGTGELFF	TGCGCCAGCAGCCACCGGACAGGGGGCACCGGGGAGCTGTTTTTT	TRBV4-3	TRBD1	.	TRBJ2-2
CASSASYVGADTQYF	TGTGCCAGCAGTGCCAGCTACGTGGGGGCAGATACGCAGTATTTT	TRBV2	.	.	TRBJ2-3
CASSIGPDRNTEAFF	TGTGCCAGTAGTATAGGACCCGACAGGAACACTGAAGCTTTCTTT	TRBV19	.	.	TRBJ1-1
CASSPRRGGGYTF	TGTGCCAGTAGTCCGCGTCGAGGAGGGGGCTACACCTTC	TRBV19	.	.	TRBJ1-2
CASSTRLAGANEQFF	TGTGCCAGCAGCACGAGACTAGCGGGAGCCAATGAGCAGTTCTTC	TRBV11-3	TRBD2	.	TRBJ2-1
CASSKWREAYNEQFF	TGTGCCAGTAGTAAGTGGCGGGAGGCGTACAATGAGCAGTTCTTC	TRBV19	TRBD2	.	TRBJ2-1
CASSIGKVAGTDTQYF	TGTGCCAGTAGTATCGGGAAGGTAGCCGGCACAGATACGCAGTATTTT	TRBV19	.	.	TRBJ2-3
CASGGGRSSYNEQFF	TGTGCCAGCGGGGGGGGGCGAAGCTCCTACAATGAGCAGTTCTTC	TRBV13	.	.	TRBJ2-1
CASGSTTGTRLYNEQFF	TGTGCCAGCGGATCAACCACCGGGACGAGGCTCTACAATGAGCAGTTCTTC	TRBV11-2	.	.	TRBJ2-1